The rows below give T cell receptor beta chains drawn from one sample of a study of graft-versus-host responses after intestinal transplantation. These receptors' antigens are unknown. Profiled with immunoSEQ multiplex PCR; TCRdb holds only in-frame clones, not every one. Here the sample spans tens of thousands of clones, about 95% being singletons. This material consisted of unstimulated CD4+ T cells sorted from spleen or lymph node cells, taken before transplant. The receptors were sampled from a human donor who was the organ donor for an intestinal transplant. The CDR3 runs from the conserved cysteine through the conserved F or W. D genes are given only for firm matches. Clone sizes are given selectively: once, few, many, or a class where the clone is expanded.

J gene: TRBJ1-2; V gene: TRBV18; CDR3 length: 15; D gene: .; clone size: .; CDR3 protein: CASSPGLTEIYGYTF; CDR3 DNA: TGTGCCAGCTCACCCGGTCTTACTGAGATATATGGCTACACCTTC
J gene: TRBJ2-7; V gene: TRBV10-1; CDR3 length: 15; D gene: .; clone size: .; CDR3 protein: CASSEATESHDEQYF; CDR3 DNA: TGCGCCAGCAGTGAGGCAACGGAGTCGCACGACGAGCAGTACTTC
J gene: TRBJ1-2; V gene: TRBV30; CDR3 length: 11; D gene: .; clone size: .; CDR3 protein: CAWNEMMGYTF; CDR3 DNA: TGTGCCTGGAATGAAATGATGGGCTACACCTTC
J gene: TRBJ2-1; V gene: TRBV18; CDR3 length: 13; D gene: .; clone size: once; CDR3 protein: CASSPSSYNEQFF; CDR3 DNA: TGTGCCAGCTCACCTAGCTCCTACAATGAGCAGTTCTTC
J gene: TRBJ1-5; V gene: TRBV7-2; CDR3 length: 15; D gene: .; clone size: .; CDR3 protein: CASSFGGYSNQPQHF; CDR3 DNA: TGTGCCAGCAGCTTTGGAGGATATAGCAATCAGCCCCAGCATTTT
J gene: TRBJ2-1; V gene: TRBV6-4; CDR3 length: 18; D gene: TRBD2; clone size: .; CDR3 protein: CASSESMWTSGGNNEQFF; CDR3 DNA: TGTGCCAGCAGCGAATCTATGTGGACTAGCGGGGGAAACAATGAGCAGTTCTTC
J gene: TRBJ2-7; V gene: TRBV19; CDR3 length: 18; D gene: TRBD2; clone size: .; CDR3 protein: CASSISASGGPNSYEQYF; CDR3 DNA: TGTGCCAGTAGTATATCCGCTAGCGGGGGCCCGAACTCCTACGAGCAGTACTTC
J gene: TRBJ2-4; V gene: TRBV30; CDR3 length: 12; D gene: .; clone size: .; CDR3 protein: CAWGRAGHIQYF; CDR3 DNA: TGTGCCTGGGGTCGGGCAGGGCACATTCAGTACTTC
J gene: TRBJ2-2; V gene: TRBV10-3; CDR3 length: 16; D gene: TRBD2; clone size: .; CDR3 protein: CAIRETSGGKNGELFF; CDR3 DNA: TGTGCCATCAGAGAGACTAGCGGGGGGAAAAACGGGGAGCTGTTTTTT
J gene: TRBJ2-7; V gene: TRBV27; CDR3 length: 14; D gene: .; clone size: .; CDR3 protein: CASSLSLRDYEQYF; CDR3 DNA: TGTGCCAGCAGTTTATCGCTCCGGGACTACGAGCAGTACTTC
J gene: TRBJ2-7; V gene: TRBV7-2; CDR3 length: 14; D gene: .; clone size: .; CDR3 protein: CASSLVSGIYEQYF; CDR3 DNA: TGTGCCAGCAGCTTAGTCTCCGGGATCTACGAGCAGTACTTC
J gene: TRBJ2-7; V gene: TRBV28; CDR3 length: 12; D gene: TRBD2; clone size: .; CDR3 protein: CASGTRGAREYF; CDR3 DNA: TGTGCCAGCGGGACTAGAGGGGCCCGTGAGTACTTC
J gene: TRBJ1-5; V gene: TRBV6-1; CDR3 length: 14; D gene: .; clone size: once; CDR3 protein: CASIQTISNQPQHF; CDR3 DNA: TGTGCCAGCATCCAGACTATTAGCAATCAGCCCCAGCATTTT
J gene: TRBJ1-3; V gene: TRBV28; CDR3 length: 15; D gene: .; clone size: .; CDR3 protein: CASSLLPDGGNTIYF; CDR3 DNA: TGTGCCAGCAGTTTGCTCCCGGACGGTGGAAACACCATATATTTT
J gene: TRBJ1-2; V gene: TRBV6-6; CDR3 length: 13; D gene: TRBD1; clone size: .; CDR3 protein: CASSPGTVYGYTF; CDR3 DNA: TGTGCCAGCAGCCCCGGGACAGTCTATGGCTACACCTTC
J gene: TRBJ1-1; V gene: TRBV28; CDR3 length: 15; D gene: TRBD1; clone size: .; CDR3 protein: CASRISGTGIGEAFF; CDR3 DNA: TGTGCCAGCAGGATATCCGGGACAGGTATTGGAGAAGCTTTCTTT
J gene: TRBJ1-6; V gene: TRBV27; CDR3 length: 20; D gene: TRBD1; clone size: .; CDR3 protein: CASSYSPPGQGAWYNSPLHF; CDR3 DNA: TGTGCCAGCAGTTACTCACCTCCGGGACAGGGGGCTTGGTATAATTCACCCCTCCACTTT
J gene: TRBJ2-2; V gene: TRBV5-8; CDR3 length: 12; D gene: .; clone size: .; CDR3 protein: CASSWGTGELFF; CDR3 DNA: TGTGCCAGCAGTTGGGGTACCGGGGAGCTGTTTTTT
J gene: TRBJ2-2; V gene: TRBV7-9; CDR3 length: 17; D gene: .; clone size: .; CDR3 protein: CASSLAVDSRNTGELFF; CDR3 DNA: TGTGCCAGCAGCTTAGCGGTTGACAGCCGGAACACCGGGGAGCTGTTTTTT
J gene: TRBJ1-3; V gene: TRBV5-1; CDR3 length: 14; D gene: .; clone size: .; CDR3 protein: CASSLGQPGNTIYF; CDR3 DNA: TGCGCCAGCAGCTTGGGACAGCCTGGAAACACCATATATTTT
J gene: TRBJ1-1; V gene: TRBV2; CDR3 length: 15; D gene: .; clone size: .; CDR3 protein: CASSRYQYLNTEAFF; CDR3 DNA: TGTGCCAGCAGCCGGTACCAATACCTAAACACTGAAGCTTTCTTT
J gene: TRBJ2-7; V gene: TRBV6-1; CDR3 length: 13; D gene: .; clone size: .; CDR3 protein: CASSFLSSYEQYF; CDR3 DNA: TGTGCCAGCAGTTTCCTAAGCTCCTACGAGCAGTACTTC
J gene: TRBJ1-4; V gene: TRBV7-9; CDR3 length: 13; D gene: .; clone size: .; CDR3 protein: CASSLFAGEKLFF; CDR3 DNA: TGTGCCAGCAGCTTATTTGCCGGGGAAAAACTGTTTTTT
J gene: TRBJ1-6; V gene: TRBV6-5; CDR3 length: 15; D gene: TRBD1; clone size: .; CDR3 protein: CASSYRIQGYSPLHF; CDR3 DNA: TGTGCCAGCAGTTACAGGATACAGGGGTATTCACCCCTCCACTTT
J gene: TRBJ1-2; V gene: TRBV7-3; CDR3 length: 14; D gene: .; clone size: .; CDR3 protein: CASSSRPVNYGYTF; CDR3 DNA: TGTGCCAGCAGCTCCAGGCCGGTTAACTATGGCTACACCTTC
J gene: TRBJ1-2; V gene: TRBV19; CDR3 length: 14; D gene: .; clone size: .; CDR3 protein: CASSLVGGNYGYTF; CDR3 DNA: TGTGCCAGTAGCCTTGTGGGGGGGAACTATGGCTACACCTTC
J gene: TRBJ1-1; V gene: TRBV19; CDR3 length: 14; D gene: TRBD1; clone size: .; CDR3 protein: CATRTGLMNTEAFF; CDR3 DNA: TGTGCCACTAGGACAGGGCTTATGAACACTGAAGCTTTCTTT
J gene: TRBJ2-3; V gene: TRBV7-2; CDR3 length: 14; D gene: .; clone size: .; CDR3 protein: CASSLEGVLGTQYF; CDR3 DNA: TGTGCCAGCAGCTTAGAGGGGGTACTCGGTACGCAGTATTTT
J gene: TRBJ2-2; V gene: TRBV18; CDR3 length: 17; D gene: .; clone size: few; CDR3 protein: CASSPRIMGPDAGELFF; CDR3 DNA: TGTGCCAGCTCACCACGGATTATGGGCCCTGACGCCGGGGAGCTGTTTTTT
J gene: TRBJ1-4; V gene: TRBV7-9; CDR3 length: 14; D gene: TRBD1; clone size: .; CDR3 protein: CASSPLEGAEKLFF; CDR3 DNA: TGTGCCAGCAGCCCCCTTGAGGGGGCCGAAAAACTGTTTTTT
J gene: TRBJ2-5; V gene: TRBV5-1; CDR3 length: 16; D gene: TRBD2; clone size: .; CDR3 protein: CASSLALAGGEETQYF; CDR3 DNA: TGCGCCAGCAGCTTGGCGTTAGCGGGGGGCGAAGAGACCCAGTACTTC
J gene: TRBJ1-5; V gene: TRBV5-1; CDR3 length: 15; D gene: TRBD1; clone size: .; CDR3 protein: CASSLAAGGGQPQHF; CDR3 DNA: TGCGCCAGCAGCTTGGCTGCAGGGGGCGGTCAGCCCCAGCATTTT
J gene: TRBJ1-5; V gene: TRBV28; CDR3 length: 14; D gene: .; clone size: .; CDR3 protein: CASRPAGPNQPQHF; CDR3 DNA: TGTGCCAGCAGACCGGCGGGACCTAATCAGCCCCAGCATTTT
J gene: TRBJ2-5; V gene: TRBV5-6; CDR3 length: 13; D gene: .; clone size: .; CDR3 protein: CASSGGIQETQYF; CDR3 DNA: TGTGCCAGCAGCGGGGGGATCCAAGAGACCCAGTACTTC
J gene: TRBJ1-1; V gene: TRBV5-1; CDR3 length: 14; D gene: .; clone size: .; CDR3 protein: CASSRTGLNTEAFF; CDR3 DNA: TGCGCCAGCAGCCGAACCGGCCTGAACACTGAAGCTTTCTTT
J gene: TRBJ2-3; V gene: TRBV2; CDR3 length: 14; D gene: TRBD1; clone size: once; CDR3 protein: CASIRTGNTDTQYF; CDR3 DNA: TGTGCCAGCATAAGGACAGGGAATACAGATACGCAGTATTTT
J gene: TRBJ2-1; V gene: TRBV7-8; CDR3 length: 17; D gene: TRBD2; clone size: .; CDR3 protein: CASSLTSGGRSYNEQFF; CDR3 DNA: TGTGCCAGCAGCTTAACTAGCGGGGGGCGCTCCTACAATGAGCAGTTCTTC
J gene: TRBJ2-1; V gene: TRBV27; CDR3 length: 12; D gene: .; clone size: .; CDR3 protein: CASGQPYNEQFF; CDR3 DNA: TGTGCCAGCGGTCAACCCTACAATGAGCAGTTCTTC
J gene: TRBJ1-1; V gene: TRBV6-6; CDR3 length: 14; D gene: .; clone size: .; CDR3 protein: CASSPGRIDTEAFF; CDR3 DNA: TGTGCCAGCAGCCCGGGGAGAATCGACACTGAAGCTTTCTTT
J gene: TRBJ1-1; V gene: TRBV6-1; CDR3 length: 9; D gene: .; clone size: few; CDR3 protein: CASSEWAFF; CDR3 DNA: TGTGCCAGCAGTGAATGGGCTTTCTTT
J gene: TRBJ2-6; V gene: TRBV7-2; CDR3 length: 13; D gene: .; clone size: .; CDR3 protein: CARGVSGANVLTF; CDR3 DNA: TGTGCCAGGGGAGTATCTGGGGCCAACGTCCTGACTTTC
J gene: TRBJ1-2; V gene: TRBV19; CDR3 length: 16; D gene: TRBD1; clone size: .; CDR3 protein: CASSIVGGTGVQGYTF; CDR3 DNA: TGTGCCAGTAGTATAGTAGGAGGGACAGGGGTTCAGGGCTACACCTTC
J gene: TRBJ1-2; V gene: TRBV20-1; CDR3 length: 11; D gene: .; clone size: .; CDR3 protein: CSAAAGIGYTF; CDR3 DNA: TGCAGTGCTGCCGCGGGGATTGGCTACACCTTC
J gene: TRBJ1-5; V gene: TRBV5-1; CDR3 length: 16; D gene: TRBD1; clone size: .; CDR3 protein: CASSPWDSTTGQPQHF; CDR3 DNA: TGCGCCAGCAGCCCGTGGGACAGCACAACGGGTCAGCCCCAGCATTTT
J gene: TRBJ1-2; V gene: TRBV4-1; CDR3 length: 18; D gene: .; clone size: .; CDR3 protein: CASSQDSSGRANFYGYTF; CDR3 DNA: TGCGCCAGCAGCCAAGATTCCTCGGGCAGAGCAAACTTCTATGGCTACACCTTC
J gene: TRBJ1-4; V gene: TRBV28; CDR3 length: 14; D gene: TRBD1; clone size: .; CDR3 protein: CASSLGTGGEKLLF; CDR3 DNA: TGTGCCAGCAGTCTCGGGACAGGGGGTGAAAAACTGCTTTTT
J gene: TRBJ1-4; V gene: TRBV10-3; CDR3 length: 14; D gene: TRBD1; clone size: .; CDR3 protein: CATRSDRSDEKLFF; CDR3 DNA: TGTGCCACCCGTTCGGACAGGTCTGATGAAAAACTGTTTTTT
J gene: TRBJ1-3; V gene: TRBV9; CDR3 length: 16; D gene: .; clone size: .; CDR3 protein: CASSVLARVGGNTIYF; CDR3 DNA: TGTGCCAGCAGCGTATTGGCCAGGGTGGGAGGAAACACCATATATTTT
J gene: TRBJ2-7; V gene: TRBV6-5; CDR3 length: 13; D gene: .; clone size: .; CDR3 protein: CASSYSSGYGQYF; CDR3 DNA: TGTGCCAGCAGTTACTCGTCCGGCTACGGGCAGTACTTC
J gene: TRBJ1-6; V gene: TRBV4-3; CDR3 length: 14; D gene: .; clone size: .; CDR3 protein: CASSQGAFNSPLHF; CDR3 DNA: TGCGCCAGCAGCCAAGGGGCATTTAATTCACCCCTCCACTTT
J gene: TRBJ1-2; V gene: TRBV27; CDR3 length: 13; D gene: TRBD1; clone size: .; CDR3 protein: CASSLQGWDGYTF; CDR3 DNA: TGTGCCAGCAGCTTACAGGGGTGGGATGGCTACACCTTC
J gene: TRBJ2-7; V gene: TRBV4-3; CDR3 length: 15; D gene: TRBD1; clone size: .; CDR3 protein: CASSQAGTAPYEQYF; CDR3 DNA: TGCGCCAGCAGCCAAGCCGGGACAGCACCCTACGAGCAGTACTTC
J gene: TRBJ1-1; V gene: TRBV5-6; CDR3 length: 13; D gene: TRBD1; clone size: .; CDR3 protein: CASSLTGGTEAFF; CDR3 DNA: TGTGCCAGCAGCCTGACAGGGGGCACTGAAGCTTTCTTT
J gene: TRBJ1-6; V gene: TRBV7-8; CDR3 length: 14; D gene: .; clone size: .; CDR3 protein: CASSLGITNSPLHF; CDR3 DNA: TGTGCCAGCAGCTTAGGGATAACTAATTCACCCCTCCACTTT